This TCR beta chain was profiled in a study of T-cell reconstitution after alpha-beta-depleted transplantation in children. Looked up from germline, CDR1 is MNHEY and CDR2 is SMNVEV (reference sequence). With 7 bases removed from V and 1 base from J, the gap between germline ends came to 19 bases. CDR3 length: 16 amino acids. A TCRbeta library incorporating unique molecular identifiers was prepared. A single record per CDR3 protein comes from TCRdb applying MiXCR to the PCR reads. This table has nearly 400,000 distinct CDR3 sequences, roughly 22% appearing once. The sample was PBMCs from the stem cell graft donor, taken from the stem cell graft. The chain recombines TRBV27 with TRBJ1-1; D is undetermined. The TCR was taken from a human donor who donated a stem cell graft to a child with acute myeloid leukemia. The DNA of the CDR3 is TGTGCCAGCAAGGGCTCTATTCGCCAGGCGAACACTGAAGCTTTCTTT. This sequence encodes CASKGSIRQANTEAFF.